These 9 T cell receptor beta chains came from one sample sequenced in a study of shared clonotypes between healthy human individuals. Method: immunoSEQ multiplex PCR; TCRdb's copy keeps in-frame clones and lacks some. The data hold 2 million to 2.5 million clones, with 85% to 95% observed a single time. The sequencing sample was made of naive CD4+ T cells from PBMCs. Subset noted: CD45RA+ positively selected. The receptors derive from a man aged 18 to 30 in good health. Some clones in this sample may be carry-over from other donors' samples.

V and J are TRBV29-1 and TRBJ2-5; D assignment may be TRBD1 or TRBD2 (5 bases each). The DNA end lines up better with TRBJ2-7; the J call may be wrong. Germline assignment: CDR1 SQVTM and CDR2 ANQGSEA. This CDR3 is built from 13 residues. The CDR3 is CSAHRDGQYEQYF. CDR3 nucleotides: TGCAGCGCCCACCGGGACGGGCAATACGAGCAGTACTTC.

The chain couples TRBV28 to TRBJ2-7; D is undetermined. V gave up 7 bases and J gave up 3 bases, with 13 bases separating them. The CDR3 runs to 13 residues. Germline CDR1 is MDHEN and CDR2 is SYDVKM. The chain's CDR3 is CASTATPLYEQYF. CDR3 nucleotides: TGTGCCAGCACCGCGACACCCCTCTACGAGCAGTACTTC.

This chain joins TRBV5-4 and TRBJ1-1; D perhaps matches TRBD1 (5 bases). The V end was cut by 4 bases, the J end by 5 bases, with 15 bases between. CDR3 size: 14 residues. Germline loops: CDR1 SGHNT, CDR2 YYREEE (reference sequence). The CDR3 DNA reads as TGTGCCAGCAGCAACCGGGACTTAGAAACTGAAGCTTTCTTT. Encoded protein: CASSNRDLETEAFF.

CDR3 in DNA: TGTGCCTGGAGTGTAAAGGGGGGTGGCTACACCTTC. It specifies CAWSVKGGGYTF. The rearrangement joins TRBV30 to TRBJ1-2, with D perhaps matching TRBD1 (6 bases). Germline assignment: CDR1 GTSNPN and CDR2 SVGIG (reference sequence). The CDR3 is 12 amino acids. The V end was cut by 0 bases, the J end by 7 bases, with 9 bases between.

V is TRBV5-1 and J is TRBJ2-4; 9 nucleotides line up with TRBD1. This CDR3 comprises 12 residues. Germline V gene sequence: CDR1 SGHRS, CDR2 YFSETQ. V trimming: 2 bases; J trimming: 10 bases; junction bases outside the gene matches: 1. The CDR3 is CASSLDRGIQYF. CDR3 bases: TGCGCCAGCAGCTTAGACAGGGGGATTCAGTACTTC.

J is TRBJ2-5 and V is TRBV10-3; 8 bases are shared with TRBD2. From germline, CDR1 is ENHRY and CDR2 SYGVKD. CDR3 length: 17 residues. Unmatched junction bases numbered 17, after V lost 6 bases and J lost 5 bases. The CDR3 sequence is CAISGGGLTSATETQYF. CDR3 nucleotide sequence: TGTGCCATCAGCGGGGGAGGGTTGACTAGCGCGACGGAGACCCAGTACTTC.

J is TRBJ1-1 and V is TRBV11-1; D unclear. The CDR3 has 12 amino acids. Germline values: CDR1 SGHAT, CDR2 FQDESV (reference sequence). Trimming shortened V by 6 bases and J by 7 bases, and 12 bases separated the two germline ends. CDR3 residues: CASRQPSVEAFF. CDR3 DNA: TGTGCCAGCAGACAGCCATCAGTTGAAGCTTTCTTT. Full variable domain (rest looked up from reference TRBV11-1 and TRBJ1-1): EAEVAQSPRYKITEKSQAVAFWCDPISGHATLYWYRQILGQGPELLVQFQDESVVDDSQLPKDRFSAERLKGVDSTLKIQPAELGDSAMYLCASRQPSVEAFFGQGTRLTVV.

CDR3 residues: CASSLVVAGGPGELFF. CDR3 nucleotides: TGCGCCAGCAGCTTGGTGGTAGCGGGAGGGCCCGGGGAGCTGTTTTTT. V is TRBV5-1 and J is TRBJ2-2; 11 nucleotides agree with TRBD2. Germline V gene data show CDR1 as SGHRS and CDR2 as YFSETQ. The CDR3 totals 16 residues. The V segment lost 0 bases and the J segment 6 bases; nucleotides outside the gene matches: 4.

This sequence joins TRBV2 and TRBJ2-3, with D hard to call. This CDR3 comprises 11 residues. Germline V CDR1 and CDR2: SNHLY, FYNNEI. Trimming cost V 4 bases and J 5 bases, with 4 bases left between them. The CDR3 sequence is CASSVIDTQYF. As DNA, the CDR3 is TGTGCCAGCAGTGTTATAGATACGCAGTATTTT.